Each of the 10 T cell receptor beta chains below was sequenced from the same sample in a study of shared clonotypes between healthy human individuals. TCRdb's copy holds only in-frame clones and misses some; the assay was immunoSEQ multiplex PCR. The sample lists 520,000 or so clones, 79% occurring once. The source material was PBMCs. The receptors were gathered from a woman aged 40 to 50 in good health. Some clones in this sample may be carry-over from other donors' samples.

The chain uses TRBV19 and TRBJ2-1; D call uncertain. Trimming stripped 0 bases from V and 8 bases from J, with 8 bases between. This CDR3 has 13 amino acids. Germline-derived CDR1 and CDR2 are LNHDA and SQIVND (reference sequence). DNA of the CDR3: TGTGCCAGTAGTATAGAGACCCCTCATGAGCAGTTCTTC. Amino acids: CASSIETPHEQFF.

This clone was seen a single time. V gene TRBV12-5 combines with J gene TRBJ1-2, with 7 nucleotides matching TRBD1. The junction had 7 bases not matched to a gene; V was cut back by 5 bases and J by 4 bases. Per the germline V gene, CDR1 is LGHNT and CDR2 is FRNRAP. The CDR3 loop spans 14 amino acids. The CDR3 region is CASGMGQLIYGYTF. For the CDR3, the DNA is TGTGCTAGTGGTATGGGACAGCTCATCTATGGCTACACCTTC.

CDR3 protein: CASSTESGSGNEQFF. The CDR3 nucleotides read TGTGCCAGCAGTACGGAGAGCGGGAGTGGCAATGAGCAGTTCTTC. This chain links TRBV2 with TRBJ2-1; 8 bases are a match to TRBD2. Germline V gene data show CDR1 as SNHLY and CDR2 as FYNNEI. J was trimmed by 6 bases and V by 5 bases; bases with no gene match: 9. CDR3 length: 15 residues.

This chain connects TRBV4-1 to TRBJ2-3; a weak D match, TRBD2 (6 bases). V was pared by 4 bases and J by 4 bases, with 18 bases between. The length of the CDR3 is 16 residues. Germline CDR1 MGHRA, CDR2 YSYEKL. CDR3 sequence reads: CASSPPVVGGADTQYF. DNA for the CDR3: TGCGCCAGCAGCCCCCCCGTGGTCGGAGGGGCAGATACGCAGTATTTT.

This chain uses TRBV5-1 with TRBJ1-1, with TRBD1 identical over 7 bases. CDR1 and CDR2 (germline): SGHRS, YFSETQ. The CDR3 is 14 residues long. V lost 4 bases, J lost 0 bases, and 3 bases stayed unmatched. The CDR3 sequence is CASSKDRMNTEAFF. The CDR3 bases are TGCGCCAGCAGCAAGGACAGGATGAACACTGAAGCTTTCTTT.

The chain recombines TRBV7-9 with TRBJ2-1, with 8 bases matching TRBD2. V lost 0 bases to trimming and J lost 6 bases; unmatched junction nucleotides: 4. The CDR3 spans 15 residues. The germline gives CDR1 SEHNR, CDR2 FQNEAQ (reference sequence). CDR3 coding DNA: TGTGCCAGCAGCTTAGCAGCGGGAGCACGCAATGAGCAGTTCTTC. This sequence encodes CASSLAAGARNEQFF.

This chain connects TRBV19 to TRBJ1-3, with D unclear. V gave up 3 bases and J gave up 0 bases, with 6 bases separating them. The length of the CDR3 is 14 residues. Germline CDR1 is LNHDA and CDR2 is SQIVND (reference sequence). CDR3 nucleotides: TGTGCCAGTAGTATCCGACACTCTGGAAACACCATATATTTT. As protein: CASSIRHSGNTIYF.

The chain uses TRBV27 and TRBJ1-4; D gene uncertain. This CDR3 region has 15 residues. Deletions cut 2 bases from V and 0 bases from J, with 7 bases between. The germline V gene encodes CDR1 MNHEY and CDR2 SMNVEV (reference sequence). This CDR3 reads CASSLSWTTNEKLFF. CDR3 bases: TGTGCCAGCAGTTTAAGTTGGACAACTAATGAAAAACTGTTTTTT.

This clone appeared once. This chain uses TRBV5-1 with TRBJ2-5; D unresolved. V was pared by 4 bases and J by 2 bases, with 9 bases between. CDR1 and CDR2 (germline): SGHRS, YFSETQ. The CDR3 length is 13 residues. The CDR3 coding sequence is TGCGCCAGCAGCATCGAAGGTCAAGAGACCCAGTACTTC. Encoded protein: CASSIEGQETQYF.

CDR3 coding DNA: TGCGCCAGCAGTCCTCAGACCACTAGCGGGGGCGGGACCCAGTACTTC. As protein: CASSPQTTSGGGTQYF. The genes are TRBV5-1 and TRBJ2-5; 11 nucleotides align to TRBD2. The germline V gene has CDR1 SGHRS and CDR2 YFSETQ. The CDR3 is 16 residues long. The V and J ends lost 5 bases and 7 bases, in that order; junction bases with no gene match: 13.